The 22 T cell receptor beta chains below all came from one sample that was sequenced in a study of blood T cells in healthy people across ages. A second PCR, run for about 7 to 11 cycles, used a sample-barcoded 5' primer plus a J-beta primer mix. TCRdb reanalysed the 5' RACE reads using MiXCR and keeps one entry per CDR3 protein. This table has about 640,000 distinct CDR3 sequences, approximately 59% appearing once. The sequenced sample consisted of blood. The source is a man between 60 and 75 years old in good health.

This chain uses TRBV20-1 with TRBJ2-1, with D perhaps matching TRBD2 (7 bases). The germline CDR1 and CDR2 sequences are DFQATT and SNEGSKA (reference sequence). The CDR3 loop spans 14 amino acids. V was pared by 0 bases and J by 9 bases, with 15 bases between. The CDR3 loop reads CSARDPGGQAEQFF. The DNA for the CDR3 is TGCAGTGCTAGAGATCCGGGGGGCCAGGCTGAGCAGTTCTTC.

The genes are TRBV27 and TRBJ2-3; 11 nucleotides match TRBD2. Germline trimming cut 3 bases from V and 10 bases from J; bases unmatched to any gene: 6. The CDR3 is 14 amino acids. Per germline, CDR1 MNHEY and CDR2 SMNVEV (reference sequence). CDR3 DNA: TGTGCCAGCAGTTTTGTTAGCGGGGGGGCCGCGCAGTATTTT. Its protein is CASSFVSGGAAQYF.

This rearrangement joins TRBV10-2 to TRBJ2-3, with 8 bases lining up with TRBD2. The CDR3 loop spans 15 amino acids. Germline V lookup: CDR1 WSHSY, CDR2 SAAADI. The V and J ends lost 6 bases and 0 bases, in that order; junction bases with no gene match: 5. Written as DNA, the CDR3 is TGCGCCAGCAGACAACTAGCGGAAAGCACAGATACGCAGTATTTT. Protein: CASRQLAESTDTQYF.

The rearrangement links TRBV7-9 to TRBJ2-5; 7 bases align to TRBD1. The V segment lost 1 base and the J segment 4 bases; nucleotides outside the gene matches: 3. Germline V CDR1 and CDR2: SEHNR, FQNEAQ (reference sequence). The CDR3 length is 14 residues. The CDR3 sequence: CASSLVTGVETQYF. CDR3 nucleotide sequence: TGTGCCAGCAGCTTAGTTACAGGGGTAGAGACCCAGTACTTC.

The chain has TRBV6-2 or TRBV6-3 and TRBJ2-7, with TRBD2 matching over 12 bases. The tail of the sequence fits TRBJ2-5 better, so the J call may be wrong. The CDR3 covers 16 residues. Germline CDR1 is MNHEY and CDR2 is SVGEGT. In DNA form, the CDR3 reads TGTGCCAGCAGTTACCCCGGACTAGCGGGGTTAGAGACCCAGTACTTC. Amino acids: CASSYPGLAGLETQYF.

The count of this clonotype is one. The chain is built from TRBV20-1 and TRBJ1-6; TRBD1 matches 7 bases. The CDR3 is 16 residues long. Looked up from germline, CDR1 is DFQATT and CDR2 is SNEGSKA (reference sequence). With 0 bases clipped from V and 5 bases from J, the junction kept 7 bases outside the gene matches. The CDR3: CSARDWRQGNNSPLHF. Here the CDR3 DNA reads TGCAGTGCTAGAGATTGGAGACAGGGAAATAATTCACCCCTCCACTTT.

The chain combines TRBV7-2 with TRBJ1-3, with unresolved D. The CDR3 loop spans 15 amino acids. Trimming cost V 4 bases and J 0 bases, with 10 bases left between them. Germline V CDR1 and CDR2: SGHTA, FQGNSA. The CDR3 is CASSSSGYSGNTIYF. The CDR3 DNA is TGTGCCAGCAGCTCCTCAGGCTACTCTGGAAACACCATATATTTT.

This clonotype occurred many times. The chain employs TRBV10-3 and TRBJ2-2; weak D call: TRBD1 (6 bases). Trimming removed 2 bases from V and 1 base from J, with 11 bases in between. Germline V lookup: CDR1 ENHRY, CDR2 SYGVKD. The CDR3 covers 16 residues. CDR3 DNA sequence: TGTGCCATCAGTGAGGGGGGCCGGCGGAACACCGGGGAGCTGTTTTTT. Translating it yields CAISEGGRRNTGELFF.

This clonotype was detected only a few times. The rearrangement joins TRBV21-1 to TRBJ2-7; TRBD2, the table's D call, lacks a check against the DNA. TRBV21-1 is shown as a pseudogene. This CDR3 comprises 17 residues. The CDR3 loop is CASSPREGGIPFYEQYF. CDR3 DNA: TGTGCCAGCAGCCCCCGGGAGGGAGGTATACCTTTCTACGAGCAGTACTTC.

This chain links TRBV5-1 with TRBJ2-7; TRBD2 matches 11 bases. The better agreement between TRBJ2-1 and the DNA end casts doubt on the J call. Per the germline V gene, CDR1 is SGHRS and CDR2 is YFSETQ. This CDR3 is built from 16 residues. The CDR3 nucleotides are TGCGCCAGCAGCTGGGAACTAGCGGGGGCCCTCCATGAGCAGTTCTTC. Encoded protein: CASSWELAGALHEQFF.

This chain uses TRBV5-1 with TRBJ1-2; no definite D call. CDR3 length: 15 amino acids. From germline, CDR1 is SGHRS and CDR2 YFSETQ. Trimming removed 1 base at V and 1 base at J, with 11 bases between. As DNA, the CDR3 is TGCGCCAGCAGCTTGCAGCCCTCGAATAACTATGGCTACACCTTC. It yields the protein CASSLQPSNNYGYTF.

The V and J genes are TRBV20-1 and TRBJ2-1; TRBD2 agrees at 9 bases. The CDR3 covers 17 residues. Germline values: CDR1 DFQATT, CDR2 SNEGSKA (reference sequence). J lost 3 bases, V lost 1 base, and 10 bases had no gene match. The CDR3 region is CSARGVSGTSLYNEQFF. CDR3 in DNA: TGCAGTGCTAGAGGGGTATCCGGGACTAGCCTCTACAATGAGCAGTTCTTC.

The gene calls are TRBV29-1 and TRBJ2-3; D unresolved. The CDR3 totals 13 residues. With 4 bases removed from V and 2 bases from J, the gap between germline ends came to 10 bases. Germline V gives CDR1 SQVTM, CDR2 ANQGSEA. CDR3 coding DNA: TGCAGCGTTGTCGGACCCGACACAGATACGCAGTATTTT. It specifies CSVVGPDTDTQYF.

V and J are TRBV2 and TRBJ1-3; D remains unclear. Per the germline V gene, CDR1 is SNHLY and CDR2 is FYNNEI. Trimming pared 5 bases from V and 2 bases from J, leaving 10 bases between. This CDR3 is 14 amino acids long. As DNA, the CDR3 is TGTGCCAGCAGTATACGGAGCCCTGGAAACACCATATATTTT. Its translation is CASSIRSPGNTIYF.

The chain is built from TRBV5-5 and TRBJ1-1; unclear D gene. Per germline, CDR1 SGHKS and CDR2 YYEKEE (reference sequence). V was trimmed by 7 bases and J by 1 base, leaving 14 bases between them. The CDR3 sequence is 14 residues long. The DNA for the CDR3 is TGTGCCAGCTATGGAGGTCTCAGGAACACTGAAGCTTTCTTT. This codes for CASYGGLRNTEAFF.

V and J are TRBV5-1 and TRBJ2-1, with 8 nucleotides matching TRBD2. Per germline, CDR1 SGHRS and CDR2 YFSETQ. This CDR3 comprises 16 residues. V was pared by 4 bases and J by 3 bases, with 9 bases of the junction left unmatched. CDR3: CASSPDPGLDYNEQFF. The CDR3 bases are TGCGCCAGCAGCCCGGACCCGGGACTAGACTACAATGAGCAGTTCTTC.

The chain links TRBV5-1 to TRBJ2-1; unclear D gene. Germline V gives CDR1 SGHRS, CDR2 YFSETQ. Deletions cut 7 bases from V and 5 bases from J, with 10 bases between. This CDR3 has 12 residues. The CDR3 DNA sequence: TGCGCCAGCTTCTGGGCTCACAATGAGCAGTTCTTC. Encoded protein: CASFWAHNEQFF.

The chain has TRBV13 and TRBJ2-5; TRBD1 matches 12 bases. V shed 2 bases, J shed 1 base, and the junction held 5 bases outside the gene matches. CDR3 size: 17 residues. In germline, CDR1 is PRHDT, CDR2 FYEKMQ (reference sequence). The CDR3 sequence is CASSLRDRGRIQETQYF. The DNA for the CDR3 is TGTGCCAGCAGCTTACGGGACAGGGGGCGCATCCAAGAGACCCAGTACTTC.

The V gene is TRBV20-1, the J gene TRBJ1-2, with 8 bases matching TRBD1. The CDR3 runs 15 residues. CDR1 is DFQATT and CDR2 is SNEGSKA in the germline V gene (reference sequence). V shed 0 bases, J shed 7 bases, and the junction held 10 bases outside the gene matches. DNA for the CDR3: TGCAGTGCTAGAGATCGGCGGACAGGGAGGAGTGGCTACACCTTC. Its translation: CSARDRRTGRSGYTF.

The rearrangement joins TRBV4-2 to TRBJ2-3, with 9 bases fitting TRBD2. The ends lost 0 bases at V and 0 bases at J; junction bases unmatched: 7. Germline values: CDR1 LGHNA, CDR2 YNFKEQ. The CDR3 covers 18 residues. The DNA of the CDR3 is TGTGCCAGCAGCCAAGATCTAGCGGGGACTATTAGCACAGATACGCAGTATTTT. Protein sequence: CASSQDLAGTISTDTQYF.

This sequence joins TRBV20-1 and TRBJ1-1; no clear D. CDR3 length equals 14 residues. Looked up from germline, CDR1 is DFQATT and CDR2 is SNEGSKA (reference sequence). V was clipped by 3 bases and J by 4 bases, with 15 bases between them. The CDR3 DNA sequence: TGCAGTGCTAGTTCGGGCTTTGAGTCCACTGAAGCTTTCTTT. Its translation is CSASSGFESTEAFF.

The chain links TRBV11-2 to TRBJ2-7; D is possibly TRBD2 (5 bases). The CDR3 is 17 amino acids. Germline-derived CDR1 and CDR2 are SGHAT and FQNNGV. Trimming removed 5 bases at V and 0 bases at J, with 20 bases between. CDR3 coding DNA: TGTGCCAGCAGCCCGCGGGTGGGCGTTTATAGCTCCTACGAGCAGTACTTC. It specifies CASSPRVGVYSSYEQYF.